The next 11 T cell receptor beta chains were all read from a single sample in a study of cytomegalovirus exposure and HLA in healthy donors. Both 60 Vbeta primers and 13 Jbeta primers went into the PCR. Some clones are missing from TCRdb's copy, which holds only in-frame ones; the method was immunoSEQ multiplex PCR. The data hold around 120,000 clones, with around four fifths observed a single time. The material sequenced was PBMCs. All receptors derive from a man in his 60s in good health and CMV-seropositive.

A remark on this clone: A junction boundary mismatches the germline segment, possibly from a read error. Other DNA sequences in this specimen translate into the identical CDR3. The chain is built from TRBV6-6 and TRBJ1-5; a weak D match, TRBD1 (5 bases). Germline CDR1 is MNHNY and CDR2 is SVGAGI (reference sequence). The CDR3 length is 14 residues. The CDR3 spells CASSLRQYNQPQHF. The CDR3 bases are TGCGCCAGCAGCCTCAGACAGTACAATCAGCCCCAGCATTTT.

This chain connects TRBV5-5 to TRBJ1-5, with TRBD1 matching over 10 bases. CDR1 is SGHKS and CDR2 is YYEKEE in the germline V gene (reference sequence). The CDR3 loop spans 15 amino acids. The ends lost 4 bases at V and 6 bases at J; junction bases unmatched: 7. The CDR3: CASSPWTGGIQPQHF. CDR3 nucleotide sequence: TGTGCCAGCAGCCCATGGACAGGGGGTATTCAGCCCCAGCATTTT.

The chain has TRBV19 and TRBJ1-5; D perhaps matches TRBD1 (5 bases). The CDR3 runs 17 residues. Germline CDR1 reads LNHDA; CDR2 reads SQIVND (reference sequence). V lost 3 bases to trimming and J lost 2 bases, with 17 bases between them. The DNA of the CDR3 is TGTGCCAGTAGTATGTGGCACAAAGGGGTTGGCAATCAGCCCCAGCATTTT. The encoded protein is CASSMWHKGVGNQPQHF. Full variable domain (missing parts from reference TRBV19 and TRBJ1-5): DGGITQSPKYLFRKEGQNVTLSCEQNLNHDAMYWYRQDPGQGLRLIYYSQIVNDFQKGDIAEGYSVSREKKESFPLTVTSAQKNPTAFYLCASSMWHKGVGNQPQHFGDGTRLSIL.

The rearrangement links TRBV7-2 to TRBJ1-2, with 9 bases that match TRBD1. Germline lookup yields CDR1 SGHTA and CDR2 FQGNSA. The CDR3 runs to 15 residues. V shed 5 bases and J 6 bases; nucleotides not matched to a gene: 10. The CDR3 reads CASSHGGQGFDGYTF. CDR3 DNA sequence: TGTGCCAGCAGCCACGGGGGACAGGGATTCGATGGCTACACCTTC.

V usage is TRBV11-2 and J usage is TRBJ2-7; no reliable D call. In germline, CDR1 is SGHAT, CDR2 FQNNGV. The CDR3 consists of 13 residues. The V gene lost 5 bases and the J gene lost 0 bases, with 8 bases spanning the gap. DNA for the CDR3: TGTGCCAGCAGCGTTTACAGCTCCTACGAGCAGTACTTC. Amino acids: CASSVYSSYEQYF.

V usage is TRBV19 and J usage is TRBJ2-5, with 11 bases lining up with TRBD1. The CDR3 is 15 residues long. J was trimmed by 5 bases and V by 6 bases; bases with no gene match: 8. Germline loops: CDR1 LNHDA, CDR2 SQIVND (reference sequence). The CDR3 here is CASRTWTGGAETQYF. The CDR3 bases are TGTGCCAGTAGAACCTGGACAGGGGGCGCGGAGACCCAGTACTTC.

This chain links TRBV7-9 with TRBJ2-7; D is unresolved. This CDR3 region has 14 residues. From germline, CDR1 is SEHNR and CDR2 FQNEAQ (reference sequence). V was cut by 1 base and J by 2 bases, with 9 bases left in between. Here the CDR3 DNA reads TGTGCCAGCAGCTTAGTCCAGGTCACCTACGAGCAGTACTTC. Translated: CASSLVQVTYEQYF.

The gene calls are TRBV14 and TRBJ1-4; the D gene is possibly TRBD1 (5 bases). Germline CDR1 and CDR2: SGHDN and FVKESK. Trimming left V 0 bases short and J 6 bases short, with 8 bases between. The CDR3 loop spans 14 amino acids. CDR3 residues: CASSQDGAYEKLFF. The CDR3 DNA follows: TGTGCCAGCAGCCAAGATGGGGCTTATGAAAAACTGTTTTTT.

The CDR3 protein is CASSPRSGQGDTEAFF. In DNA, the CDR3 is TGTGCCAGCTCACCAAGGTCGGGACAGGGGGACACTGAAGCTTTCTTT. This chain uses TRBV18 with TRBJ1-1; 11 bases map to TRBD1. Germline assignment: CDR1 KGHSH and CDR2 LQKENI. V was clipped by 2 bases and J by 3 bases; unmatched bases: 5. CDR3 size: 16 residues.

The chain joins TRBV7-2 to TRBJ1-2, with a possible D match to TRBD1 (5 bases). CDR1 and CDR2 (germline): SGHTA, FQGNSA. Trimming took 5 bases from V and 6 from J, leaving 16 bases between them. This CDR3 contains 14 residues. The CDR3 loop is CASSQGPSGDGYTF. The CDR3 DNA reads TGTGCCAGCAGCCAAGGCCCCTCGGGGGATGGCTACACCTTC. Complete variable domain (other parts from reference TRBV7-2 and TRBJ1-2): GAGVSQSPSNKVTEKGKDVELRCDPISGHTALYWYRQSLGQGLEFLIYFQGNSAPDKSGLPSDRFSAERTGGSVSTLTIQRTQQEDSAVYLCASSQGPSGDGYTFGSGTRLTVV.

The J gene is TRBJ1-1, the V gene TRBV10-1; 10 nucleotides agree with TRBD1. Trimming at V came to 7 bases and at J to 7 bases, leaving 9 bases not matched to a gene. Germline CDR1 is WNHNN and CDR2 is SYGVQD (reference sequence). There are 14 residues in the CDR3. This CDR3 reads CASTPGTGVGEAFF. The CDR3 DNA sequence: TGCGCCAGCACCCCCGGGACAGGGGTTGGTGAAGCTTTCTTT.